The rows below give T cell receptor beta chains drawn from one sample of a study of T cells in narcolepsy. Some clones are missing from TCRdb's copy, which holds only in-frame ones; the method was immunoSEQ multiplex PCR. The sample records around 39,000 clones, roughly 84% being singletons. What was sequenced was CD45RA- memory CD4+ T cells from PBMCs. The origin of the receptors is a human donor with narcolepsy. The CDR3 runs from the conserved cysteine through the conserved F or W. The D gene is left open where the match is weak. Size values are once, few and many counts, or a class for expanded clones, and some rows have none.

D gene: TRBD2
clone size: .
J gene: TRBJ2-1
V gene: TRBV7-2
CDR3 protein: CASSLVGGAINEQFF
CDR3 DNA: TGTGCCAGCAGCTTAGTCGGGGGGGCCATCAATGAGCAGTTCTTC

D gene: .
clone size: .
J gene: TRBJ2-7
V gene: TRBV5-4
CDR3 protein: CASSLGFAAHEQYF
CDR3 DNA: TGTGCCAGCAGCTTGGGGTTCGCGGCCCACGAGCAGTACTTC

D gene: .
clone size: few
J gene: TRBJ1-4
V gene: TRBV30
CDR3 protein: CAWSGDRSLHGELFF
CDR3 DNA: TGTGCCTGGAGCGGAGACAGGAGCTTACATGGGGAACTGTTTTTT

D gene: .
clone size: .
J gene: TRBJ2-1
V gene: TRBV29-1
CDR3 protein: CSVARGSGFQDQFF
CDR3 DNA: TGCAGCGTTGCCCGGGGTTCAGGGTTCCAAGATCAGTTCTTC

D gene: TRBD1
clone size: .
J gene: TRBJ2-2
V gene: TRBV18
CDR3 protein: CASPSPGGLNTGELFF
CDR3 DNA: TGTGCCAGCCCCTCCCCAGGGGGCTTGAACACCGGGGAGCTGTTTTTT

D gene: TRBD1
clone size: few
J gene: TRBJ2-5
V gene: TRBV7-8
CDR3 protein: CASSLEPGQVQETQYF
CDR3 DNA: TGTGCCAGCAGTCTTGAGCCAGGACAGGTCCAAGAGACCCAGTACTTC

D gene: .
clone size: .
J gene: TRBJ2-7
V gene: TRBV21-1
CDR3 protein: CARSDRAYEQYF
CDR3 DNA: TGTGCCAGATCGGACAGGGCCTACGAGCAGTACTTC

D gene: .
clone size: few
J gene: TRBJ2-7
V gene: TRBV7-8
CDR3 protein: CASSLVRTYEQYF
CDR3 DNA: TGTGCCAGCAGCTTAGTCAGGACCTACGAGCAGTACTTC

D gene: .
clone size: .
J gene: TRBJ1-1
V gene: TRBV10-3
CDR3 protein: CAISDVRGNTEAFF
CDR3 DNA: TGTGCCATCAGTGATGTCAGGGGGAACACTGAAGCTTTCTTT

D gene: .
clone size: .
J gene: TRBJ1-5
V gene: TRBV5-4
CDR3 protein: CASSLDQGRNQPQHF
CDR3 DNA: TGTGCCAGCAGCTTGGACCAGGGGCGGAATCAGCCCCAGCATTTT

D gene: .
clone size: .
J gene: TRBJ2-3
V gene: TRBV6-5
CDR3 protein: CASSYISADTQYF
CDR3 DNA: TGTGCCAGCAGTTACATAAGTGCAGATACGCAGTATTTT

D gene: .
clone size: .
J gene: TRBJ2-7
V gene: TRBV7-8
CDR3 protein: CASSPLRTRPYEQYF
CDR3 DNA: TGTGCCAGCAGCCCCCTCAGGACGCGCCCCTACGAGCAGTACTTC

D gene: TRBD1
clone size: few
J gene: TRBJ1-2
V gene: TRBV4-3
CDR3 protein: CASSQGPGGADYGYTF
CDR3 DNA: TGCGCCAGCAGCCAGGGACCAGGGGGCGCGGACTATGGCTACACCTTC

D gene: .
clone size: once
J gene: TRBJ2-7
V gene: TRBV11-2
CDR3 protein: CASSLGSGGSYEQYF
CDR3 DNA: TGTGCCAGCAGCTTAGGGTCGGGCGGTTCCTACGAGCAGTACTTC

D gene: .
clone size: .
J gene: TRBJ1-2
V gene: TRBV7-6
CDR3 protein: CASSLLGEGYTF
CDR3 DNA: TGTGCCAGCAGCTTATTGGGGGAGGGCTACACCTTC

D gene: .
clone size: .
J gene: TRBJ2-2
V gene: TRBV6-1
CDR3 protein: CASNPRGTGELFF
CDR3 DNA: TGTGCCAGCAACCCCCGAGGGACCGGGGAGCTGTTTTTT

D gene: .
clone size: .
J gene: TRBJ2-3
V gene: TRBV19
CDR3 protein: CASRNPTVSSTDTQYF
CDR3 DNA: TGTGCCAGTAGAAATCCTACAGTCTCTAGCACAGATACGCAGTATTTT

D gene: TRBD1
clone size: once
J gene: TRBJ2-7
V gene: TRBV5-6
CDR3 protein: CASSSDRGAYEQYF
CDR3 DNA: TGTGCCAGCAGCTCGGACAGGGGCGCCTACGAGCAGTACTTC

D gene: TRBD2
clone size: once
J gene: TRBJ2-3
V gene: TRBV10-3
CDR3 protein: CAISDLAGDTDTQYF
CDR3 DNA: TGTGCCATCAGTGATCTAGCGGGGGACACAGATACGCAGTATTTT

D gene: .
clone size: .
J gene: TRBJ1-5
V gene: TRBV6-5
CDR3 protein: CASSRTISNQPQHF
CDR3 DNA: TGTGCCAGCAGCCGAACCATCAGCAATCAGCCCCAGCATTTT

D gene: TRBD2
clone size: .
J gene: TRBJ2-4
V gene: TRBV5-5
CDR3 protein: CASSFRIGRDIQYF
CDR3 DNA: TGTGCCAGCAGCTTCAGGATAGGGAGGGACATTCAGTACTTC

D gene: TRBD1
clone size: once
J gene: TRBJ2-4
V gene: TRBV7-2
CDR3 protein: CASSPGQVLAKNIQYF
CDR3 DNA: TGTGCCAGCAGCCCTGGACAGGTACTAGCCAAAAACATTCAGTACTTC

D gene: TRBD2
clone size: once
J gene: TRBJ2-1
V gene: TRBV9
CDR3 protein: CASSVSPSAGGRGEQFF
CDR3 DNA: TGTGCCAGCAGCGTAAGCCCGTCAGCGGGGGGCCGGGGTGAGCAGTTCTTC

D gene: TRBD1
clone size: .
J gene: TRBJ1-1
V gene: TRBV7-2
CDR3 protein: CASSGGGGTEAFF
CDR3 DNA: TGTGCCAGCAGCGGAGGGGGCGGGACTGAAGCTTTCTTT

D gene: .
clone size: .
J gene: TRBJ2-7
V gene: TRBV14
CDR3 protein: CASSQDLRGNYEQYF
CDR3 DNA: TGTGCCAGCAGCCAAGATTTGAGGGGAAACTACGAGCAGTACTTC

D gene: .
clone size: .
J gene: TRBJ2-5
V gene: TRBV7-7
CDR3 protein: CASSTGPQETQYF
CDR3 DNA: TGTGCCAGCAGCACCGGCCCCCAAGAGACCCAGTACTTC

D gene: .
clone size: .
J gene: TRBJ2-5
V gene: TRBV5-6
CDR3 protein: CASSLVAQETQYF
CDR3 DNA: TGTGCCAGCAGCTTGGTAGCACAGGAGACCCAGTACTTC

D gene: .
clone size: few
J gene: TRBJ1-5
V gene: TRBV19
CDR3 protein: CASSVGAAQPQHF
CDR3 DNA: TGTGCCAGTAGTGTGGGGGCCGCTCAGCCCCAGCATTTT

D gene: .
clone size: .
J gene: TRBJ1-5
V gene: TRBV6-5
CDR3 protein: CASMTGSNQPQHF
CDR3 DNA: TGTGCCAGCATGACGGGTAGCAATCAGCCCCAGCATTTT

D gene: .
clone size: .
J gene: TRBJ2-3
V gene: TRBV4-2
CDR3 protein: CASSQVARQTDTQYF
CDR3 DNA: TGTGCCAGCAGCCAAGTAGCACGCCAGACAGATACGCAGTATTTT

D gene: TRBD2
clone size: .
J gene: TRBJ2-7
V gene: TRBV7-2
CDR3 protein: CASSSDSGGLEGQYF
CDR3 DNA: TGTGCCAGCAGCTCCGACAGCGGGGGTCTGGAGGGGCAGTACTTC

D gene: .
clone size: .
J gene: TRBJ1-2
V gene: TRBV7-2
CDR3 protein: CASSLASSGANYGYTF
CDR3 DNA: TGTGCCAGCAGCTTAGCGAGTTCAGGGGCTAACTATGGCTACACCTTC